This T cell receptor (beta chain) was sequenced during a study of cytomegalovirus exposure and HLA in healthy donors. The wider study: One earlier analysis, a look at some 180 million T cells, found 117 million unique TCR beta sequences.

PCR employed 60 Vbeta and 13 Jbeta primers. TCRdb's copy holds only in-frame clones and misses some; the assay was immunoSEQ multiplex PCR. The data show 160,000 or so clones, with roughly 80% seen just once and approximately 1.3% held by the top ten. Study-level points and caveats: Generally TCR sequences proved uncommon, though certain public TCRs appeared in numerous donors. In an earlier analysis, productive rearrangement rates for most beta V segments clustered near 87% or 30%. The Asian-associated ancestry cluster reportedly had fewer N-insertions than the 666-donor mean in a later analysis.

As for this clone: Its antigen is still unknown.

Germline V lookup: CDR1 SNHLY, CDR2 FYNNEI. This CDR3 has 14 residues. V lost 5 bases to trimming and J lost 3 bases, with 11 bases between them. The rearrangement joins TRBV2 to TRBJ1-5; tentatively, D is TRBD1 (6 bases). Source material: PBMCs. The sequence derives from a man aged 30 to 39 in good health and CMV-seronegative. The CDR3 sequence is CASSQDSINQPQHF. In DNA form, the CDR3 reads TGTGCCAGCAGTCAGGACAGCATCAATCAGCCCCAGCATTTT.